The 3 T cell receptor beta chains reported below all come from one sample, sequenced in a study of blood T cell repertoires in COVID-19. The table came from immunoSEQ multiplex PCR; TCRdb's copy has only in-frame clones and leaves some out. The table includes under 200,000 clones, about 86% detected once. Material for sequencing was peripheral blood. The receptors were sampled from a human donor with acute or convalescent COVID-19. The donor label of this sample is uncertain.

DNA of the CDR3: TGCGCCAGCAGCTTGAATGCCGGGGGGAACACTGAAGCTTTCTTT. Residues: CASSLNAGGNTEAFF. The chain uses TRBV5-1 and TRBJ1-1; a possible D gene is TRBD1 (5 bases). V was clipped by 1 base and J by 1 base, with 11 bases between them. Germline CDR1 SGHRS, CDR2 YFSETQ. This CDR3 has 15 residues. Filled out from reference TRBV5-1 and TRBJ1-1, the complete variable domain reads KAGVTQTPRYLIKTRGQQVTLSCSPISGHRSVSWYQQTPGQGLQFLFEYFSETQRNKGNFPGRFSGRQFSNSRSEMNVSTLELGDSALYLCASSLNAGGNTEAFFGQGTRLTVV.

The chain combines TRBV19 with TRBJ1-5; D gene unclear. Looked up from germline, CDR1 is LNHDA and CDR2 is SQIVND (reference sequence). The CDR3 is 13 amino acids. V was pared by 3 bases and J by 4 bases, with 7 bases between. In DNA, the CDR3 is TGTGCCAGTAGTATGACGGGTAATCAGCCCCAGCATTTT. Amino acid sequence: CASSMTGNQPQHF.

The V and J genes are TRBV2 and TRBJ1-4; no clear D gene. Trimming shortened V by 6 bases and J by 4 bases, and 15 bases separated the two germline ends. CDR1 SNHLY and CDR2 FYNNEI come from the germline V gene. CDR3 size: 15 residues. CDR3 nucleotides: TGTGCCAGCAGGGAGAGCCTCGGCGGTAATGAAAAACTGTTTTTT. Protein product: CASRESLGGNEKLFF.